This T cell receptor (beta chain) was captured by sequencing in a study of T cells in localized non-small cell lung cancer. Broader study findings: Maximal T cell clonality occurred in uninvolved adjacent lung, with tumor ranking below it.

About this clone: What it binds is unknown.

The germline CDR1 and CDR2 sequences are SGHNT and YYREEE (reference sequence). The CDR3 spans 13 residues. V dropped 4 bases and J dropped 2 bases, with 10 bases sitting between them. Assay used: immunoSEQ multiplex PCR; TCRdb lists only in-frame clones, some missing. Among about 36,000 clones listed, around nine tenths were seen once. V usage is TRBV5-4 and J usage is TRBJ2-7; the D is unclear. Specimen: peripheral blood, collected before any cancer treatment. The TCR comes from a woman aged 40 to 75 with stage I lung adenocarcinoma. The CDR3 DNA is TGTGCCAGCAGCCCTATGGGCGCCTACGAGCAGTACTTC. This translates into CASSPMGAYEQYF.